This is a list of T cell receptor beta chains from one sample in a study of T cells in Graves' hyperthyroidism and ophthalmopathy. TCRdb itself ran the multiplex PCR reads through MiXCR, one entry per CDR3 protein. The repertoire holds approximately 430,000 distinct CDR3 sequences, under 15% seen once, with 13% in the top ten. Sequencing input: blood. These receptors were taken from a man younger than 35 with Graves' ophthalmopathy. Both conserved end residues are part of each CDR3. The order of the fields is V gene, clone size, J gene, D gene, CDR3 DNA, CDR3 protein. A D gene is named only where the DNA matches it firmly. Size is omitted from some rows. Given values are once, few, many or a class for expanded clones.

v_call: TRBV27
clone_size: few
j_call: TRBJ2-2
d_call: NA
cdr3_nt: TGTGCCAGCAGTTTAGAACAGGGTTCCGGGGAGCTGTTTTTT
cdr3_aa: CASSLEQGSGELFF

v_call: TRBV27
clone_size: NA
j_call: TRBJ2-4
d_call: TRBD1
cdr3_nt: TGTGCCAGCAGGACCCGGGACAGGGTCGGCATTCAGTACTTC
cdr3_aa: CASRTRDRVGIQYF

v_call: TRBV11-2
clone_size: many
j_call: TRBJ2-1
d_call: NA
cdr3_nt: TGTGCCAGCAGCCCCCCAACAGGGAGGAATGAGCAGTTCTTC
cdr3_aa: CASSPPTGRNEQFF

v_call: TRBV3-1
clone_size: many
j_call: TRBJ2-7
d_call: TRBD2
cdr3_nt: TGTGCCAGCAGCCAAGCGGGAGGGGGCTACGAGCAGTACTTC
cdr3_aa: CASSQAGGGYEQYF

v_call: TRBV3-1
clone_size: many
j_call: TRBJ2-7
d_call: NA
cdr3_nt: TGTGCCAGCAGCCCAGGGCTGGGACCCTCCTACGAGCAGTACTTC
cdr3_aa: CASSPGLGPSYEQYF

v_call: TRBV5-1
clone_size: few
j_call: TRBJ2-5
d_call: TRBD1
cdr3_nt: TGCGCCAGCAGCTTGGTAACAGGGGGTCGGACCCAGTACTTC
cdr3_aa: CASSLVTGGRTQYF

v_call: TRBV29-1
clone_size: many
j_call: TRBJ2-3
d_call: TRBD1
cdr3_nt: TGCAGCGTTAGACAGGGGGAGAGCACAGATACGCAGTATTTT
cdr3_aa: CSVRQGESTDTQYF

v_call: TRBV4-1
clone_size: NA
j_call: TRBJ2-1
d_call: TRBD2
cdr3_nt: TGCGCCAGCAGGCGGGGGGGCTTCGCCCAGAATGAGCAGTTCTTC
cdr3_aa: CASRRGGFAQNEQFF

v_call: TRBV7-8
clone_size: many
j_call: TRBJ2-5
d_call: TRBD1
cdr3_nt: TGTGCCAGCAGCTTAGACAAAGCGGACAGGGGGTATGAGACCCAGTACTTC
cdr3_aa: CASSLDKADRGYETQYF

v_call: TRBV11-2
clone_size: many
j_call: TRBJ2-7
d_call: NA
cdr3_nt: TGTGCCAGCAGCCCGCCTAAGGACGAGCAGTACTTC
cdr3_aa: CASSPPKDEQYF

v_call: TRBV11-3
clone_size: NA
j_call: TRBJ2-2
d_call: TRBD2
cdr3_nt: TGTGCCAGCAGCCCCCGGACCGGGGCTGGCGGGGGGGCCGCGAACACCGGGGAGCTGTTTTTT
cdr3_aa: CASSPRTGAGGGAANTGELFF

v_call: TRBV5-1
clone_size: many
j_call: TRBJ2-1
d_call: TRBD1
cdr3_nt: TGCGCCAGCAGCTTGTTAGACAGGGCGCGCAATGAGCAGTTCTTC
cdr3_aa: CASSLLDRARNEQFF

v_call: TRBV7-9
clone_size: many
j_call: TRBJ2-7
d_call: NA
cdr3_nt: TGTGCCAGCAGCGCCAGGAGAAACTCGTACGAGCAGTACTTC
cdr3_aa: CASSARRNSYEQYF

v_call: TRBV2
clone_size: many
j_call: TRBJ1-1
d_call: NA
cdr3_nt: TGTGCCAGCAGTGAAGGGGGGGGCCTGAACACTGAAGCTTTCTTT
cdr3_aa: CASSEGGGLNTEAFF

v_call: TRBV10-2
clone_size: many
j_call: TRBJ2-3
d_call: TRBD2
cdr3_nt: TGCGCCAGCAGTGTGCTTCGAGCGGGGGGGGTAGATACGCAGTATTTT
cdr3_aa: CASSVLRAGGVDTQYF

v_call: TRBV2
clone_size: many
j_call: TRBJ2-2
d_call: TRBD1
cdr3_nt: TGTGCCAGGGACAGGGGCACTGCCGGGGAGCTGTTTTTT
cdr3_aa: CARDRGTAGELFF

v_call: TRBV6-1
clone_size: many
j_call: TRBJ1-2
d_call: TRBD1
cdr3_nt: TGTGCCACCAGGAAATTTACCGGACAGGCTTCTACCTATGGCTACACCTTC
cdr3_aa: CATRKFTGQASTYGYTF

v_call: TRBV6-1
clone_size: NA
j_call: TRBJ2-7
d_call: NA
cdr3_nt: TGTGCCAGCAGACTACTACCCGGGTACGAGCAGTACTTC
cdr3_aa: CASRLLPGYEQYF

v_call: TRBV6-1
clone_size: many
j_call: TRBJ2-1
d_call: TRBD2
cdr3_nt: TGTGCCAGCAGTTCCCGGACTAGCGGAGGGGGGTGGAATGAGCAGTTCTTC
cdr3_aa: CASSSRTSGGGWNEQFF

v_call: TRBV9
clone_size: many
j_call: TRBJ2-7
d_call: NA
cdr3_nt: TGTGCCAGCAGCCAAAATTCCTACGAGCAGTACTTC
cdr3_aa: CASSQNSYEQYF

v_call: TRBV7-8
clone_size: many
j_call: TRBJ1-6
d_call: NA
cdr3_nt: TGTGCCAGCAGTAGTAGGGGGGGGGCCCTCCACTTT
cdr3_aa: CASSSRGGALHF

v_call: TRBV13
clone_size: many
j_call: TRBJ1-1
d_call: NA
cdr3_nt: TGTGCCAGCAGCTCCGCCGGGGGTGGGAACACTGAAGCTTTCTTT
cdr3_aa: CASSSAGGGNTEAFF

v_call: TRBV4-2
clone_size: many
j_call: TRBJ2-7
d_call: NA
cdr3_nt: TGTGCCAGCAGCCAAGCAGGCGAGCAGTACTTC
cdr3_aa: CASSQAGEQYF

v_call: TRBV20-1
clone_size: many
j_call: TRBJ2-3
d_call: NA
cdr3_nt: TGCAGTGCTAGCCTCCGAGATACGCAGTATTTT
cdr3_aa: CSASLRDTQYF

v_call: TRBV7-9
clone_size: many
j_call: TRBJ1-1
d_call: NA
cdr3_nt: TGTGCCAGCAGCCCCCAAGGGGGGCGGTGGGCTTTCTTT
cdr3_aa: CASSPQGGRWAFF

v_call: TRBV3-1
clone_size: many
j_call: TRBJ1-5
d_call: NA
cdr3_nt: TGTGCCAGCAGCCAAGATCTAGGAGGAGGGTCCCTAAGCAATCAGCCCCAGCATTTT
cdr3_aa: CASSQDLGGGSLSNQPQHF

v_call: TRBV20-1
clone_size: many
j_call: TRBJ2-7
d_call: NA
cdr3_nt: TGCAGTGCCCCAACGACTTCTGTCGAGCAGTACTTC
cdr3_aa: CSAPTTSVEQYF

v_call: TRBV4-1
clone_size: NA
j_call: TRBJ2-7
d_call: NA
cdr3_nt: TGCGCCAGCAGCCTTGACAGGACCTACGAGCAGTACTTC
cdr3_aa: CASSLDRTYEQYF

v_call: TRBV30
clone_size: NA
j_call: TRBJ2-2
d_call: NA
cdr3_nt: TGTGCCTGGAATACCGGAGACACCGGGGAGCTGTTTTTT
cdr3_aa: CAWNTGDTGELFF

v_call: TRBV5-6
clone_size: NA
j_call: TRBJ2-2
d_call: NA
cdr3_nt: TGTGCCAGCAGCTTCCCCCAGACAAGCACCGGGGAGCTGTTTTTT
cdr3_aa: CASSFPQTSTGELFF

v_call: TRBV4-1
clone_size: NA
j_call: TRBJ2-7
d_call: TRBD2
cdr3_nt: TGCGCCAGCAGCCAAGGGCCCCTTCTAGCGGAAAAGTACGAGCAGTACTTC
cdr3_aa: CASSQGPLLAEKYEQYF

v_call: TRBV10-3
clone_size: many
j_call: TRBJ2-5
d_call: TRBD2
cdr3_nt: TGTGCCATCAGTGTAGGACTAGCGGGACCGGAGACCCAGTACTTC
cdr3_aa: CAISVGLAGPETQYF

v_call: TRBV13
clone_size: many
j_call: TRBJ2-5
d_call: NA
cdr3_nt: TGTGCCAGCAGCCCACCCCTGGGGACCCAGTACTTC
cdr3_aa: CASSPPLGTQYF

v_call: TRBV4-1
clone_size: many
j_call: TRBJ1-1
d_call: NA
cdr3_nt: TGCGCCAGCAGCCATTTTGGGGCGAAGTCTGGAGCTTTCTTT
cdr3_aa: CASSHFGAKSGAFF

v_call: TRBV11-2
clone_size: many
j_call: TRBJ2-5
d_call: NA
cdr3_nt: TGTGCCAGCAGCTCGGGACGGGCAATTGAAGAGACCCAGTACTTC
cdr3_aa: CASSSGRAIEETQYF

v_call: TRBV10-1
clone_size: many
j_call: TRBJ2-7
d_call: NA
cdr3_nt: TGCGCCACCAGATGCCGGTACTCCTACGAGCAGTACTTC
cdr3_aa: CATRCRYSYEQYF

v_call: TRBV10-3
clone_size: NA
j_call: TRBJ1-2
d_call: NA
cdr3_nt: TGTGCCATCAGTGAGTCTGAGGGGAATGGCTACACCTTC
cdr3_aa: CAISESEGNGYTF